The rows below give T cell receptor beta chains drawn from one sample of a study of T cell responses to AZD1222 COVID-19 vaccine. Produced via immunoSEQ multiplex PCR; TCRdb's table is partial and in-frame only. The data contain approximately 180,000 clones, approximately 88% of them singletons. Sequenced material: peripheral blood, taken on day 0 of AZD1222 vaccination. The receptors derive from an adult in good health. Both conserved end residues are part of each CDR3. Each record gives: D gene, J gene, V gene, clone size, CDR3 protein, CDR3 DNA. The D gene is left open where the match is weak. Some rows mark clone size as missing; the rest say once, few, many or name a class of expanded clone.

TRBD1	TRBJ1-1	TRBV28	NA	CASIPTGGWGTEAFF	TGTGCCAGCATTCCGACAGGGGGCTGGGGCACTGAAGCTTTCTTT
NA	TRBJ1-1	TRBV10-3	NA	CAISDFQWNTEAFF	TGTGCCATCAGTGACTTCCAGTGGAACACTGAAGCTTTCTTT
TRBD1	TRBJ1-1	TRBV30	NA	CAWRATGGTEAFF	TGTGCCTGGAGGGCGACAGGGGGCACTGAAGCTTTCTTT
NA	TRBJ2-5	TRBV3-1/TRBV3-2	NA	CASSQETQYF	TGTGCCAGCAGCCAGGAGACCCAGTACTTC
TRBD1	TRBJ1-2	TRBV19	NA	CASSVTGGYGYTF	TGTGCCAGTAGTGTAACAGGGGGCTATGGCTACACCTTC
NA	TRBJ1-2	TRBV19	NA	CASGDRLLDGYTF	TGTGCCAGTGGAGACAGGCTTCTCGACGGCTACACCTTC
NA	TRBJ1-1	TRBV5-1	NA	CASSLGGTRAFF	TGCGCCAGCAGCTTGGGCGGGACAAGGGCTTTCTTT
NA	TRBJ1-4	TRBV6-6	NA	CASRSSEVKEKLFF	TGTGCCAGCAGGTCCAGTGAGGTGAAAGAAAAACTGTTTTTT
TRBD2	TRBJ2-1	TRBV5-8	NA	CASSSYSRTSGGNEQFF	TGTGCCAGCAGCTCCTACTCTAGGACTAGCGGGGGGAATGAGCAGTTCTTC
TRBD1	TRBJ1-3	TRBV5-5	NA	CASSLAVGQGRGSGNTIYF	TGTGCCAGCAGCTTGGCCGTAGGACAGGGAAGGGGCTCTGGAAACACCATATATTTT
NA	TRBJ1-1	TRBV5-5	NA	CASSPPRRGSLNTEAFF	TGTGCCAGCAGCCCCCCACGGCGGGGGTCCTTGAACACTGAAGCTTTCTTT
TRBD1	TRBJ2-1	TRBV10-3	NA	CAIRTDRDNEQFF	TGTGCCATCAGGACGGACAGGGACAATGAGCAGTTCTTC
NA	TRBJ2-5	TRBV6-5	NA	CASSQRAAKQETQYF	TGTGCCAGCAGTCAACGGGCAGCTAAACAAGAGACCCAGTACTTC
NA	TRBJ2-3	TRBV19	once	CASSIAGISDTQYF	TGTGCCAGTAGTATAGCCGGTATCTCAGATACGCAGTATTTT
TRBD2	TRBJ2-3	TRBV6-5	NA	CASSWGLEVDTQYF	TGTGCCAGCAGTTGGGGACTAGAAGTAGATACGCAGTATTTT
NA	TRBJ1-4	TRBV7-9	NA	CASSSPGEKLFF	TGTGCCAGCAGCTCCCCGGGAGAAAAACTGTTTTTT
NA	TRBJ1-1	TRBV2	once	CASNEEINTEAFF	TGTGCCAGCAACGAGGAGATTAACACTGAAGCTTTCTTT
TRBD1	TRBJ2-5	TRBV10-1	NA	CASSDSGTGSQETQYF	TGCGCCAGCAGTGACTCCGGGACAGGGAGCCAAGAGACCCAGTACTTC
NA	TRBJ1-5	TRBV30	few	CAWSSQISTSNQPQHF	TGTGCCTGGAGTTCACAGATAAGTACGAGCAATCAGCCCCAGCATTTT
NA	TRBJ2-2	TRBV11-2	NA	CASSFLAGRGELFF	TGTGCCAGCAGCTTTCTAGCAGGAAGGGGGGAGCTGTTTTTT
TRBD1	TRBJ1-1	TRBV10-3	NA	CAIRDRGNTEAFF	TGTGCCATCAGAGACAGGGGGAACACTGAAGCTTTCTTT
NA	TRBJ2-2	TRBV6-5	once	CASSYSSIANTGELFF	TGTGCCAGCAGTTACTCGAGTATAGCGAACACCGGGGAGCTGTTTTTT
NA	TRBJ2-1	TRBV7-9	NA	CASSFDLEQFF	TGTGCCAGCAGCTTCGACTTGGAGCAGTTCTTC
NA	TRBJ2-1	TRBV29-1	NA	CSATTDYNEQFF	TGCAGCGCTACGACAGACTACAATGAGCAGTTCTTC
NA	TRBJ2-5	TRBV5-6	once	CASSLGTARMAQYF	TGTGCCAGCAGCTTGGGGACAGCTAGGATGGCCCAGTACTTC
NA	TRBJ1-2	TRBV27	NA	CASSPGVGGYTF	TGTGCCAGCAGTCCGGGAGTAGGTGGCTACACCTTC
TRBD1	TRBJ2-1	TRBV29-1	NA	CSSSGTGFFNEQFF	TGCAGCTCCTCCGGGACAGGGTTTTTCAATGAGCAGTTCTTC
NA	TRBJ2-5	TRBV6-6	NA	CASSWTGQETQYF	TGTGCCAGCAGTTGGACGGGCCAAGAGACCCAGTACTTC
TRBD1	TRBJ1-6	TRBV11-3	once	CASSSGQGNSPLHF	TGTGCCAGCAGCTCGGGACAGGGGAATTCACCCCTCCACTTT
NA	TRBJ2-7	TRBV25-1	NA	CASSGAGRLYEQYF	TGTGCCAGCAGTGGGGCAGGGCGCTTATACGAGCAGTACTTC
TRBD1	TRBJ1-2	TRBV6-5	once	CASSKVQGPYGYTF	TGTGCCAGCAGCAAAGTACAGGGGCCCTATGGCTACACCTTC
TRBD1	TRBJ1-1	TRBV30	NA	CAWSDQTGGLVFF	TGTGCCTGGAGTGACCAGACAGGGGGCCTTGTTTTCTTT
NA	TRBJ2-1	TRBV7-2	NA	CASSFGVYNEQFF	TGTGCCAGCAGCTTCGGGGTTTACAATGAGCAGTTCTTC
TRBD2	TRBJ2-1	TRBV7-2	few	CASSLGVRLGLAGEGEQFF	TGTGCCAGCAGCTTAGGGGTACGGCTGGGACTAGCGGGAGAGGGGGAGCAGTTCTTC
TRBD1	TRBJ1-1	TRBV14	once	CASSHRQGRNTEAFF	TGTGCCAGCAGCCATCGACAGGGGCGAAACACTGAAGCTTTCTTT
TRBD1	TRBJ1-1	TRBV27	NA	CASSWGTAMNIEAFF	TGTGCCAGCAGTTGGGGGACAGCTATGAACATTGAAGCTTTCTTT
TRBD1	TRBJ1-1	TRBV10-3	few	CASRDRNTEAFF	TGTGCCTCCCGGGACAGGAACACTGAAGCTTTCTTT
NA	TRBJ2-3	TRBV20-1	NA	CSASRTADAGLPQYF	TGCAGTGCTAGTAGGACAGCTGATGCGGGACTACCACAGTATTTT
NA	TRBJ2-1	TRBV10-2	medium-sized	CASSTAVSYNEQFF	TGCGCCAGCAGTACGGCAGTGTCCTACAATGAGCAGTTCTTC
TRBD1	TRBJ1-3	TRBV6-5	NA	CASSSGGDTIYF	TGTGCCAGCAGTTCAGGGGGTGACACCATATATTTT
NA	TRBJ1-1	TRBV5-1	NA	CASSLALNTEAFF	TGCGCCAGCAGCCTCGCCCTGAACACTGAAGCTTTCTTT
NA	TRBJ2-7	TRBV18	NA	CASSPQSSGVSYEQYF	TGTGCCAGCTCACCACAATCTTCTGGAGTCTCCTACGAGCAGTACTTC
NA	TRBJ2-7	TRBV5-4	NA	CASSYGHGAYEQYF	TGTGCCAGCAGCTACGGACATGGAGCCTACGAGCAGTACTTC
TRBD1	TRBJ1-5	TRBV7-2	once	CASSRTGGGNQPQHF	TGTGCCAGCAGCCGGACAGGGGGCGGGAATCAGCCCCAGCATTTT
NA	TRBJ1-1	TRBV3-1/TRBV3-2	NA	CASSQGGGGAFF	TGTGCCAGCAGCCAAGGGGGTGGAGGAGCTTTCTTT
NA	TRBJ2-1	TRBV2	NA	CASSEGEFLGSNEQFF	TGTGCCAGCAGTGAAGGCGAATTTCTTGGGTCCAATGAGCAGTTCTTC
NA	TRBJ2-2	TRBV7-3	NA	CASSPAGHMNTGELFF	TGTGCCAGCAGCCCGGCCGGACACATGAACACCGGGGAGCTGTTTTTT
NA	TRBJ2-2	TRBV6-2/TRBV6-3	NA	CASSPRWTMDTGELFF	TGTGCCAGCAGCCCTCGATGGACTATGGACACCGGGGAGCTGTTTTTT